This TCR beta chain was sequenced for a study of blood T cell repertoires in COVID-19. This clone came up once. TCRdb keeps only in-frame clones here, not all; method: immunoSEQ multiplex PCR. The sample holds more than 45,000 clones; around nine tenths are singletons and the top ten take 6% to 6.5%. The sequence came from an older woman with COVID-19, enrolled during active disease. Sequenced material: peripheral blood.

CDR3 coding DNA: TGTGCCAGCAGTTTCCCGGCGGGGGCTAAGGGGACCCAGTACTTC. As protein: CASSFPAGAKGTQYF. This sequence joins TRBV28 and TRBJ2-5, with TRBD2 as a possible D gene (7 bases). There are 15 residues in the CDR3. Deletions cut 3 bases from V and 7 bases from J, with 18 bases between. Per germline, CDR1 MDHEN and CDR2 SYDVKM.